This TCR beta chain was sequenced for a study of T cell responses to AZD1222 COVID-19 vaccine. Sequencing was performed with immunoSEQ multiplex PCR; in TCRdb, only in-frame clones are kept and a portion is missing. The sample yields about 150,000 clones, 92% seen once. Germline lookup yields CDR1 SGDLS and CDR2 YYNGEE. V lost 3 bases to trimming and J lost 2 bases, with 11 bases between them. This CDR3 has 15 residues. The genes are TRBV9 and TRBJ2-2, with a possible D match to TRBD2 (5 bases). This receptor was obtained from an adult who received the AZD1222 COVID-19 vaccine. The source material was peripheral blood, sampled 28 days after the second AZD1222 dose. DNA for the CDR3: TGTGCCAGCAGCGCTCGAGGGTCTAACACCGGGGAGCTGTTTTTT. This sequence encodes CASSARGSNTGELFF.